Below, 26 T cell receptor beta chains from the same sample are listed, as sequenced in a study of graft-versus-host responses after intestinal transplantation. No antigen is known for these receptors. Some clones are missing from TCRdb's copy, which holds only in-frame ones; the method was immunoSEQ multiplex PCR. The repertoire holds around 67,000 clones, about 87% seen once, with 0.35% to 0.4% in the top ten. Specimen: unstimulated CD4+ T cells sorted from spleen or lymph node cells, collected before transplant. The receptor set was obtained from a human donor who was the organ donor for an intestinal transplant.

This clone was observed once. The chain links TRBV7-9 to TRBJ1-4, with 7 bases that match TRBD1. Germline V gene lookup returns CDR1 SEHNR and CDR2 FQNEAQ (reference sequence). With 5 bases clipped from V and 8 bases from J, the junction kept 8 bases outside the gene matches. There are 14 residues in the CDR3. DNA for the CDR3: TGTGCCAGCAGCATCAGACAGGGCAGGGAAAAACTGTTTTTT. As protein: CASSIRQGREKLFF.

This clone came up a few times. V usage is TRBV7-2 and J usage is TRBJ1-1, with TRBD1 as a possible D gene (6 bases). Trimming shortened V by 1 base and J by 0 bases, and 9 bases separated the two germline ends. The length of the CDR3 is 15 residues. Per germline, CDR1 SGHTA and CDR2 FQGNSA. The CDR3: CASSLESGVNTEAFF. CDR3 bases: TGTGCCAGCAGCTTAGAGTCAGGGGTGAACACTGAAGCTTTCTTT.

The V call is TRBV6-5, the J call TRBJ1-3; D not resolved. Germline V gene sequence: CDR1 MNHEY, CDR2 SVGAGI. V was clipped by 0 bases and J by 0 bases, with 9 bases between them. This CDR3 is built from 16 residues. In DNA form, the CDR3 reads TGTGCCAGCAGTTACTCGAGGCTCAACTCTGGAAACACCATATATTTT. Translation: CASSYSRLNSGNTIYF.

The CDR3 region is CASSFLASIQYEQFF. CDR3 sequence (DNA): TGTGCCAGCAGTTTTCTAGCGTCGATACAGTATGAGCAGTTCTTC. This chain links TRBV27 with TRBJ2-1; the D gene is possibly TRBD2 (6 bases). V was trimmed by 3 bases and J by 8 bases, leaving 17 bases between them. The CDR3 covers 15 residues. CDR1 MNHEY and CDR2 SMNVEV come from the germline V gene (reference sequence).

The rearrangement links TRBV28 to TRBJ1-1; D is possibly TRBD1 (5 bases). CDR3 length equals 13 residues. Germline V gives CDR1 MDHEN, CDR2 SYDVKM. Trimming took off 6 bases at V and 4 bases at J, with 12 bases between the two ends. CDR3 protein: CASSLRQLTEAFF. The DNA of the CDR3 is TGTGCCAGCAGCCTACGACAGCTCACTGAAGCTTTCTTT.

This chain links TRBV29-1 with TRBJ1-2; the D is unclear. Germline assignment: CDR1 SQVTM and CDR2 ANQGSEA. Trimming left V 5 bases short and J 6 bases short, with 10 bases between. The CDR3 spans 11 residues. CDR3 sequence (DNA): TGCAGCGTTTACGACATCAATGGCTACACCTTC. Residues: CSVYDINGYTF.

For the CDR3, the DNA is TGTGCCAGTAGTATAGTCGGACTAGCGGCCCTCACAGATACGCAGTATTTT. This codes for CASSIVGLAALTDTQYF. The chain couples TRBV19 to TRBJ2-3, with 10 bases aligning to TRBD2. This CDR3 has 17 residues. Germline CDR1 and CDR2: LNHDA and SQIVND (reference sequence). J was trimmed by 2 bases and V by 1 base; bases with no gene match: 6.

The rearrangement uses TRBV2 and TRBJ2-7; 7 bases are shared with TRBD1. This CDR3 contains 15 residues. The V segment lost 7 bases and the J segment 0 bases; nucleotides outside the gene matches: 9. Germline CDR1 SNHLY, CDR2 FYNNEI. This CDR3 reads CASTVTRDSSYEQYV. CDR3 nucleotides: TGTGCCAGCACCGTCACAAGGGACAGCTCCTACGAGCAGTACGTC.

CDR3 amino acids: CASSIEAPQETQYF. The DNA of the CDR3 is TGTGCCAGCTCGATTGAGGCCCCACAAGAGACCCAGTACTTC. V and J are TRBV18 and TRBJ2-5; D is unresolved. Per germline, CDR1 KGHSH and CDR2 LQKENI. Trimming took off 6 bases at V and 2 bases at J, with 13 bases between the two ends. The CDR3 is 14 amino acids. Drawing the rest from reference TRBV18 and TRBJ2-5, the complete variable domain is NAGVMQNPRHLVRRRGQEARLRCSPMKGHSHVYWYRQLPEEGLKFMVYLQKENIIDESGMPKERFSAEFPKEGPSILRIQQVVRGDSAAYFCASSIEAPQETQYFGPGTRLLVL.

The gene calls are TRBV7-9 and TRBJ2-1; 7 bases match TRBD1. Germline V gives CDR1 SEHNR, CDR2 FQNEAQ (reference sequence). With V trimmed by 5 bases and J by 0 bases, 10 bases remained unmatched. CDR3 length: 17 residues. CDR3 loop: CASSPLGGFSSYNEQFF. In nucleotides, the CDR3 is TGTGCCAGCAGCCCCTTAGGGGGCTTTAGCTCCTACAATGAGCAGTTCTTC.

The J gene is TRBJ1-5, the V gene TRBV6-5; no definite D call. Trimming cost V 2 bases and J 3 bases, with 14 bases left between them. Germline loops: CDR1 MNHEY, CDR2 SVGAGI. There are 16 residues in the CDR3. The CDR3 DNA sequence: TGTGCCAGCAGTTACGGGAGTCCGGGTTTCAATCAGCCCCAGCATTTT. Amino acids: CASSYGSPGFNQPQHF.

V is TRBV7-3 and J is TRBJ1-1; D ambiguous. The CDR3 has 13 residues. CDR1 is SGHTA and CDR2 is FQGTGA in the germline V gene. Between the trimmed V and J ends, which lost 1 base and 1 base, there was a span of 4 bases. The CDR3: CASSLIQNTEAFF. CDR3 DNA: TGTGCCAGCAGCTTAATCCAGAACACTGAAGCTTTCTTT.

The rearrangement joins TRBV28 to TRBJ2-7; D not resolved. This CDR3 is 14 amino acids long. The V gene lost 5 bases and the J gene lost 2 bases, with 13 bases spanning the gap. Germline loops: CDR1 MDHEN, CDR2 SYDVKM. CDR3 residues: CASSDGVSPYEQYV. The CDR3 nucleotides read TGTGCCAGCAGTGACGGAGTGAGCCCCTACGAGCAGTACGTC.

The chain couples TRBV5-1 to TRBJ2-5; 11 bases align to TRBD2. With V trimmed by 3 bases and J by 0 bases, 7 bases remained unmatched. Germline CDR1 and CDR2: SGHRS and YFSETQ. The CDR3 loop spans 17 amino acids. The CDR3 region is CASSSTTSGRNQETQYF. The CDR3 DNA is TGCGCCAGCAGCTCCACCACTAGCGGGAGAAACCAAGAGACCCAGTACTTC.

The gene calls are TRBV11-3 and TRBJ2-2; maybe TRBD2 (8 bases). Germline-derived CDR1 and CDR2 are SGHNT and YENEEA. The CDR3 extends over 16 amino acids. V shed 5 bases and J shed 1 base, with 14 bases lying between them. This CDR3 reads CASSPGGGLNTGELFF. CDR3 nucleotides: TGTGCCAGCAGCCCGGGAGGGGGCCTGAACACCGGGGAGCTGTTTTTT.

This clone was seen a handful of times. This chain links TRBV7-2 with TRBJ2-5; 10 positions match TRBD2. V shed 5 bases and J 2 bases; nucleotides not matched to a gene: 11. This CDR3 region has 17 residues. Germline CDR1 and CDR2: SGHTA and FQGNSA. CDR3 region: CASSPSLAGGSQETQYF. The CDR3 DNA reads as TGTGCCAGCAGCCCGTCATTAGCGGGGGGCAGTCAAGAGACCCAGTACTTC.

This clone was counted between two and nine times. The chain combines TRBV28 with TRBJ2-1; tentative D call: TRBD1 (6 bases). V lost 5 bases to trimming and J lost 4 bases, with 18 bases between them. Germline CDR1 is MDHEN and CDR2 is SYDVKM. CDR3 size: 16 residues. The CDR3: CASSDTTGTLYNEQFF. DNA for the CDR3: TGTGCCAGCAGTGACACTACCGGGACACTGTACAATGAGCAGTTCTTC.

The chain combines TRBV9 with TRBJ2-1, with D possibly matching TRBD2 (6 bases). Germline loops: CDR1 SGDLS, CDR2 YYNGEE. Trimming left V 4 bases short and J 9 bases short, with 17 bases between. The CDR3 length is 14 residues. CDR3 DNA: TGTGCCAGCAGCCCCCGCCTAGCGACCTTTGAGCAGTTCTTC. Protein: CASSPRLATFEQFF.

The CDR3 is CASTASSRGNLYGYTF. As DNA, the CDR3 is TGCGCCAGCACCGCGAGTAGCAGGGGAAATTTATATGGCTACACCTTC. This chain links TRBV10-1 with TRBJ1-2, with D possibly being TRBD1 (6 bases). Germline loops: CDR1 WNHNN, CDR2 SYGVQD (reference sequence). Trimming removed 7 bases at V and 5 bases at J, with 23 bases between. This CDR3 region has 16 residues.

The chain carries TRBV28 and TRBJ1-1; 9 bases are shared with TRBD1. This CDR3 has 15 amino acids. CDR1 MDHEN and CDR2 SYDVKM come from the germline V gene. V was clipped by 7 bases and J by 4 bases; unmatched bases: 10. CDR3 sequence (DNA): TGTGCCAGCATTGAAGCGACAGGGGGAGGCACTGAAGCTTTCTTT. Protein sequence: CASIEATGGGTEAFF.

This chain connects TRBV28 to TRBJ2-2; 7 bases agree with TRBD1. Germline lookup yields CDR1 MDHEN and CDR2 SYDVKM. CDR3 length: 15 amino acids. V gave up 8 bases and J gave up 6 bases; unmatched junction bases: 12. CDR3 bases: TGTGCCAGCCGCCGTAGTACAGGGGTTCCCGGGGAGCTGTTTTTT. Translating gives CASRRSTGVPGELFF.

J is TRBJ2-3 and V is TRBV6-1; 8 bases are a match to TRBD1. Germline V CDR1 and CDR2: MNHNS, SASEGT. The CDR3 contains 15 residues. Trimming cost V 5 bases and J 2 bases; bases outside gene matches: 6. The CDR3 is CASSKVQGATDTQYF. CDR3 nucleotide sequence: TGTGCCAGCAGTAAGGTCCAGGGGGCCACAGATACGCAGTATTTT.

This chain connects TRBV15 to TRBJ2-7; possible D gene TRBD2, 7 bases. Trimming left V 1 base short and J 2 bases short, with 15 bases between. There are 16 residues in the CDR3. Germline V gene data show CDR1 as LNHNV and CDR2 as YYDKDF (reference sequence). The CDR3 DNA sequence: TGTGCCACCAGCAGAGGGGGGCTAGCGGAGACCTACGAGCAGTACGTC. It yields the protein CATSRGGLAETYEQYV.

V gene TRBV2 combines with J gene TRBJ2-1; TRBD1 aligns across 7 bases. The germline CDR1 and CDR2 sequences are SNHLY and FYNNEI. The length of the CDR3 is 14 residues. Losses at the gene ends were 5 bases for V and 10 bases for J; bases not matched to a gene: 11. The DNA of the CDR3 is TGTGCCAGCAGTAGCGACAGGGTAGCAAGGGAGCAGTTCTTC. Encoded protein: CASSSDRVAREQFF.

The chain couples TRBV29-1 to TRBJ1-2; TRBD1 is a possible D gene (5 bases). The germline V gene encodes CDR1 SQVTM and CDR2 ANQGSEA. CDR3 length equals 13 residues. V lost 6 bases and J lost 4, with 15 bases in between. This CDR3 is CSVTLQESYGYTF. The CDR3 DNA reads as TGCAGCGTAACTCTACAGGAGTCCTATGGCTACACCTTC.

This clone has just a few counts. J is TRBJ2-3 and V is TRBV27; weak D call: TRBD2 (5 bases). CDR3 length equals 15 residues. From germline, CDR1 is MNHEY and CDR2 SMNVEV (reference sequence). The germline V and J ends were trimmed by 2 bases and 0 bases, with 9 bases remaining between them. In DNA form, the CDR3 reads TGTGCCAGCAGTTTAGACTACCCTAGCACAGATACGCAGTATTTT. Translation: CASSLDYPSTDTQYF.